The present entry profiles one TCR beta chain with its context. The antigen remains unidentified. Then a second PCR, running roughly 7 to 12 cycles, was carried out with a sample-barcoded 5' primer and a J-beta primer mix. One entry per CDR3 protein results from TCRdb running MiXCR on the 5' RACE reads. The repertoire has some 730,000 distinct CDR3 sequences, around a fifth of them found once; the top ten carry around a fifth. The CDR3 has 13 amino acids. Germline values: CDR1 SGHAT, CDR2 FQNNGV. With 7 bases removed from V and 3 bases from J, the gap between germline ends came to 13 bases. The data were taken from a study of blood T cells in healthy people across ages. Study observations and caveats: CMV infection status of these donors was not known.

This chain joins TRBV11-2 and TRBJ2-7; D perhaps matches TRBD1 (6 bases). This receptor was identified in a man between 65 and 85 years old in good health. Input material: blood. The CDR3: CASTPRTDYEQYF. In nucleotides, the CDR3 is TGTGCCAGCACCCCCAGGACAGACTACGAGCAGTACTTC.